The 20 T cell receptor beta chains below all came from one sample that was sequenced in a study of cytomegalovirus exposure and HLA in healthy donors. The primer mix had 60 Vbeta and 13 Jbeta primers. TCRdb's copy holds only in-frame clones and misses some; the assay was immunoSEQ multiplex PCR. The repertoire table contains about 170,000 clones. The sequenced sample was PBMCs. These receptor sequences come from a woman in her sixties or seventies in good health and CMV-seronegative.

V usage is TRBV9 and J usage is TRBJ1-2; unclear D gene. Germline V gives CDR1 SGDLS, CDR2 YYNGEE. The CDR3 is made up of 14 amino acids. Trimming took 4 bases from V and 2 from J, leaving 12 bases between them. This CDR3 reads CASSPPTQNYGYTF. As DNA, the CDR3 is TGTGCCAGCAGCCCCCCTACTCAAAACTATGGCTACACCTTC.

V usage is TRBV6-5 and J usage is TRBJ2-1; possibly TRBD2 for D (6 bases). The germline CDR1 and CDR2 sequences are MNHEY and SVGAGI. The CDR3 consists of 15 residues. V lost 2 bases and J 3 bases, leaving 11 bases between the germline ends. This CDR3 reads CASSYGASDYNEQFF. The CDR3, as DNA: TGTGCCAGCAGTTACGGGGCTAGCGACTACAATGAGCAGTTCTTC.

The chain has TRBV5-6 and TRBJ1-1, with TRBD1 matching over 10 bases. Germline CDR1 and CDR2: SGHDT and YYEEEE. V was pared by 2 bases and J by 4 bases, with 11 bases of the junction left unmatched. The CDR3 loop spans 17 amino acids. CDR3 region: CASSLHHYRDRGTEAFF. The CDR3 nucleotides read TGTGCCAGCAGCTTACACCATTACCGGGACAGGGGCACTGAAGCTTTCTTT. Full variable domain (rest looked up from reference TRBV5-6 and TRBJ1-1): DAGVTQSPTHLIKTRGQQVTLRCSPKSGHDTVSWYQQALGQGPQFIFQYYEEEERQRGNFPDRFSGHQFPNYSSELNVNALLLGDSALYLCASSLHHYRDRGTEAFFGQGTRLTVV.

The chain is built from TRBV7-3 and TRBJ2-2; 9 bases line up with TRBD2. Germline CDR1 reads SGHTA; CDR2 reads FQGTGA. Losses at the gene ends were 2 bases for V and 7 bases for J; bases not matched to a gene: 5. The CDR3 consists of 15 residues. DNA for the CDR3: TGTGCCAGCAGCTTACAGCGGGGGGTTGGCGGGGAGCTGTTTTTT. Translation: CASSLQRGVGGELFF. The variable domain in full, completed from reference TRBV7-3 and TRBJ2-2, reads GAGVSQTPSNKVTEKGKYVELRCDPISGHTALYWYRQSLGQGPEFLIYFQGTGAADDSGLPNDRFFAVRPEGSVSTLKIQRTERGDSAVYLCASSLQRGVGGELFFGEGSRLTVL.

The rearrangement uses TRBV27 and TRBJ2-3; TRBD2 matches 7 bases. The germline V gene encodes CDR1 MNHEY and CDR2 SMNVEV (reference sequence). V trimming: 3 bases; J trimming: 1 base; junction bases outside the gene matches: 4. This CDR3 has 15 residues. CDR3 sequence: CASSFGLAGTDTQYF. For the CDR3, the DNA is TGTGCCAGCAGTTTCGGGCTAGCGGGCACAGATACGCAGTATTTT.

J is TRBJ2-6 and V is TRBV5-5, with no clear D. This CDR3 has 15 residues. V lost 4 bases and J lost 0, with 8 bases in between. CDR1 is SGHKS, CDR2 YYEKEE, per germline (reference sequence). The CDR3, as DNA: TGTGCCAGCAGCAAAGAGCTCTCTGGGGCCAACGTCCTGACTTTC. Protein sequence: CASSKELSGANVLTF.

The CDR3 DNA follows: TGTGCCAGCAGCTGGGACTATTCCACCGGGGAGCTGTTTTTT. The encoded protein is CASSWDYSTGELFF. The chain joins TRBV7-7 to TRBJ2-2, with 7 bases matching TRBD2. The trim removed 4 bases at V and 4 bases at J, leaving 3 bases unmatched. This CDR3 region has 14 residues. The germline V gene has CDR1 SSHAT and CDR2 FNYEAQ (reference sequence).

This chain uses TRBV7-2 with TRBJ2-2, with D possibly matching TRBD1 (6 bases). The V gene lost 3 bases and the J gene lost 0 bases, with 11 bases spanning the gap. The CDR3 contains 16 residues. Germline V gene lookup returns CDR1 SGHTA and CDR2 FQGNSA. The CDR3 loop reads CASSFQGPPNTGELFF. CDR3 DNA: TGTGCCAGCAGCTTTCAGGGGCCCCCGAACACCGGGGAGCTGTTTTTT.

The rearrangement uses TRBV5-8 and TRBJ2-5; perhaps TRBD2 as D (6 bases). The CDR3 loop spans 11 amino acids. V was cut by 4 bases and J by 9 bases, with 10 bases left in between. Germline V CDR1 and CDR2: SGHTS, YDEGEE. CDR3 nucleotide sequence: TGTGCCAGCAGCATCCCGGGAGCCCAGTACTTC. It codes for CASSIPGAQYF.

The V call is TRBV9, the J call TRBJ2-1, with D hard to call. Germline CDR1 SGDLS, CDR2 YYNGEE. This CDR3 has 11 amino acids. V was shortened by 4 bases and J by 6 bases, with 5 bases between the two germline ends. CDR3 protein: CASSSSNEQFF. In DNA, the CDR3 is TGTGCCAGCAGCTCTAGCAATGAGCAGTTCTTC.

The chain employs TRBV5-1 and TRBJ1-1, with D possibly TRBD1 on 5 matching bases. V shed 1 base and J shed 7 bases, with 20 bases lying between them. This CDR3 spans 16 amino acids. The germline V gene has CDR1 SGHRS and CDR2 YFSETQ. DNA for the CDR3: TGCGCCAGCAGCTTGTCCCCTCGGGGGGGAGGTGTTGAAGCTTTCTTT. It yields the protein CASSLSPRGGGVEAFF.

The genes are TRBV18 and TRBJ1-2; TRBD1 agrees at 10 bases. The CDR3 runs to 16 residues. The junction had 12 bases not matched to a gene; V was cut back by 3 bases and J by 8 bases. Germline CDR1 reads KGHSH; CDR2 reads LQKENI. For the CDR3, the DNA is TGTGCCAGCTCACCCCCTGGACAGGGGGTTGTGGGGGGCTACACCTTC. Its translation: CASSPPGQGVVGGYTF. The whole variable domain, remainder taken from reference TRBV18 and TRBJ1-2, is NAGVMQNPRHLVRRRGQEARLRCSPMKGHSHVYWYRQLPEEGLKFMVYLQKENIIDESGMPKERFSAEFPKEGPSILRIQQVVRGDSAAYFCASSPPGQGVVGGYTFGSGTRLTVV.

The genes are TRBV19 and TRBJ2-5; 7 nucleotides match TRBD1. The CDR3 sequence is 14 residues long. Looked up from germline, CDR1 is LNHDA and CDR2 is SQIVND (reference sequence). V was clipped by 5 bases and J by 2 bases; unmatched bases: 5. The CDR3 nucleotides read TGTGCCAGTAGTCCCGGGACAGATCAAGAGACCCAGTACTTC. It encodes CASSPGTDQETQYF.

The rearrangement links TRBV5-1 to TRBJ2-1; TRBD1 might be the D (6 bases). CDR1 and CDR2 from the germline V gene are SGHRS and YFSETQ. V lost 5 bases and J 8 bases, leaving 14 bases between the germline ends. There are 13 residues in the CDR3. As DNA, the CDR3 is TGCGCCAGCAGGCCCTGGGGGCAGGATGAGCAGTTCTTC. It is translated as CASRPWGQDEQFF.

V is TRBV10-1 and J is TRBJ2-1, with 14 bases matching TRBD2. The CDR3 is 14 residues long. The V gene's germline CDR1 is WNHNN and CDR2 SYGVQD (reference sequence). The V and J ends lost 2 bases and 15 bases, in that order; junction bases with no gene match: 6. CDR3 in DNA: TGCGCCAGCAGTGAGGGACTAGCGGGAGGCCTCCCGTTCTTC. It encodes CASSEGLAGGLPFF.

V and J are TRBV30 and TRBJ2-7, with a tentative D call TRBD1 (5 bases). Deletions cut 2 bases from V and 0 bases from J, with 17 bases between. The germline CDR1 and CDR2 sequences are GTSNPN and SVGIG (reference sequence). This CDR3 is built from 16 residues. As DNA, the CDR3 is TGTGCCTGGAGTCCAAAAAGGGGTCAGAGCTCCTACGAGCAGTACTTC. Translated, it gives CAWSPKRGQSSYEQYF.

This chain connects TRBV4-3 to TRBJ2-5, with D hard to call. Trimming pared 0 bases from V and 3 bases from J, leaving 5 bases between. CDR1 is LGHNA and CDR2 is YSLEER in the germline V gene. The CDR3 totals 13 residues. CDR3 in amino acids: CASSQDAEETQYF. The CDR3 region has the DNA TGCGCCAGCAGCCAAGACGCGGAAGAGACCCAGTACTTC.

The J gene is TRBJ1-1, the V gene TRBV6-5, with TRBD1 identical over 8 bases. This CDR3 is 14 amino acids long. V lost 6 bases to trimming and J lost 6 bases; unmatched junction nucleotides: 9. CDR1 and CDR2 (germline): MNHEY, SVGAGI. CDR3 DNA sequence: TGTGCCAGCAGCCACTGGGGACAGGCCGCTGAAGCTTTCTTT. It translates to CASSHWGQAAEAFF.

The chain has TRBV6-1 and TRBJ2-1; TRBD2 might be the D (6 bases). V lost 5 bases and J 4 bases, leaving 12 bases between the germline ends. The CDR3 has 14 amino acids. CDR1 MNHNS and CDR2 SASEGT come from the germline V gene. CDR3 sequence reads: CASSQNGGYNEQFF. DNA for the CDR3: TGTGCCAGCAGTCAGAACGGGGGTTACAATGAGCAGTTCTTC.

The gene calls are TRBV29-1 and TRBJ2-5, with 12 bases aligning to TRBD2. V was pared by 6 bases and J by 5 bases, with 1 base of the junction left unmatched. The V gene's germline CDR1 is SQVTM and CDR2 ANQGSEA. The CDR3 runs to 12 residues. In DNA, the CDR3 is TGCAGCGTAGGACTAGCGGGGGAGACCCAGTACTTC. It translates to CSVGLAGETQYF.